A single sample gave rise to the 14 T cell receptor beta chains below, sequenced in a study of beta chain features in type 1 diabetes. Sequencing targeted expressed TCRB transcripts, as all isolated RNA had been reverse transcribed. Data came from immunoSEQ multiplex PCR; TCRdb stores just in-frame clones and leaves some out. The sample contains around 280,000 clones, roughly 8% of which appear only once. Material: central memory CD4+ T cells from blood. These receptor sequences come from a woman under 30 in good health.

V usage is TRBV7-9 and J usage is TRBJ1-1, with 10 bases that match TRBD1. CDR3 length equals 15 residues. The germline gives CDR1 SEHNR, CDR2 FQNEAQ (reference sequence). The trim removed 3 bases at V and 3 bases at J, leaving 4 bases unmatched. CDR3 amino acids: CASSFRTGGHTEAFF. The CDR3 DNA reads TGTGCCAGCAGCTTCCGGACAGGGGGACACACTGAAGCTTTCTTT.

This clone has a handful of counts. This rearrangement joins TRBV5-1 to TRBJ2-5, with 7 positions matching TRBD2. The CDR3 is 15 residues long. CDR1 and CDR2 (germline): SGHRS, YFSETQ. J lost 3 bases, V lost 0 bases, and 5 bases had no gene match. CDR3 bases: TGCGCCAGCAGCTTGGCAGGGACTACCGAAGAGACCCAGTACTTC. It specifies CASSLAGTTEETQYF.

This chain joins TRBV19 and TRBJ2-7; D possibly uses TRBD1 or TRBD2 (5 bases each). This CDR3 spans 15 amino acids. Germline-derived CDR1 and CDR2 are LNHDA and SQIVND (reference sequence). The V end was cut by 7 bases, the J end by 5 bases, with 21 bases between. The CDR3 is CASTSAGTQADEQYF. CDR3 DNA sequence: TGTGCCAGTACCTCAGCCGGGACCCAAGCAGACGAGCAGTACTTC.

V is TRBV5-4 and J is TRBJ1-2, with TRBD1 matching 8 bases. The trim removed 4 bases at V and 2 bases at J, leaving 4 bases unmatched. The germline V gene encodes CDR1 SGHNT and CDR2 YYREEE (reference sequence). This CDR3 is built from 14 residues. CDR3 sequence: CASSGTGRNYGYTF. The DNA for the CDR3 is TGTGCCAGCAGCGGGACAGGAAGGAACTATGGCTACACCTTC.

The chain has TRBV7-2 and TRBJ1-2, with D possibly being TRBD1 (6 bases). CDR1 is SGHTA, CDR2 FQGNSA, per germline. Between the trimmed V and J ends, which lost 4 bases and 10 bases, there was a span of 13 bases. The CDR3 is 12 amino acids. The CDR3 loop is CASSSTDRIYTF. Here the CDR3 DNA reads TGTGCCAGCAGCTCGACGGACAGAATCTACACCTTC.

This clone was detected many times. The chain uses TRBV28 and TRBJ1-5; no reliable D call. CDR1 and CDR2 from the germline V gene are MDHEN and SYDVKM. Between the trimmed V and J ends, which lost 1 base and 4 bases, there was a span of 5 bases. This CDR3 spans 13 amino acids. The CDR3 loop reads CASSLSHNQPQHF. The CDR3 nucleotides are TGTGCCAGCAGTTTATCCCATAATCAGCCCCAGCATTTT.

In its sample, this clone was seen a few times. V gene TRBV30 combines with J gene TRBJ1-4; tentative D call: TRBD1 (6 bases). The V and J ends lost 8 bases and 1 base respectively, with 17 bases between them. In germline, CDR1 is GTSNPN, CDR2 SVGIG (reference sequence). This CDR3 region has 15 residues. CDR3 residues: CAAGTSMGTNEKLFF. The DNA for the CDR3 is TGTGCCGCCGGGACATCGATGGGAACTAATGAAAAACTGTTTTTT. Looking up the rest from reference TRBV30 and TRBJ1-4 gives the full variable domain: SQTIHQWPATLVQPVGSPLSLECTVEGTSNPNLYWYRQAAGRGLQLLFYSVGIGQISSEVPQNLSASRPQDRQFILSSKKLLLSDSGFYLCAAGTSMGTNEKLFFGSGTQLSVL.

This clone was seen more than once but under ten times. The gene calls are TRBV6-1 and TRBJ2-1; the D gene could be TRBD1 or TRBD2 (5 bases each). In germline, CDR1 is MNHNS, CDR2 SASEGT. This CDR3 is built from 15 residues. V was pared by 5 bases and J by 0 bases, with 11 bases between. This CDR3 is CASSSGTSSYNEQFF. CDR3 DNA: TGTGCCAGCAGTTCCGGGACCAGCTCCTACAATGAGCAGTTCTTC.

This clone was seen at least ten times. The rearrangement links TRBV2 to TRBJ1-6; the D gene is possibly TRBD1 (5 bases). This CDR3 has 14 residues. Germline assignment: CDR1 SNHLY and CDR2 FYNNEI. V was trimmed by 3 bases and J by 7 bases, leaving 10 bases between them. The CDR3 spells CASSDEGSNSPLHF. The CDR3 region has the DNA TGTGCCAGCAGTGACGAGGGGTCCAATTCACCCCTCCACTTT.

The chain couples TRBV2 to TRBJ1-5, with D possibly TRBD1 on 6 matching bases. The CDR3 covers 13 residues. Germline V lookup: CDR1 SNHLY, CDR2 FYNNEI. Trimming stripped 6 bases from V and 7 bases from J, with 13 bases between. The CDR3 reads CASRTRGSQPQHF. As DNA, the CDR3 is TGTGCCAGCAGGACAAGGGGGAGCCAGCCCCAGCATTTT.

This clone was found a few times. The V and J genes are TRBV9 and TRBJ1-1; D is uncertain. CDR1 is SGDLS and CDR2 is YYNGEE in the germline V gene. V dropped 0 bases and J dropped 4 bases, with 7 bases sitting between them. This CDR3 spans 13 amino acids. This CDR3 reads CASSVDGSTEAFF. The CDR3 DNA sequence: TGTGCCAGCAGCGTAGATGGGTCCACTGAAGCTTTCTTT.

This clone was found a few times. The rearrangement joins TRBV19 to TRBJ2-7, with no clear D. V was clipped by 4 bases and J by 1 base, with 2 bases between them. This CDR3 is 11 amino acids long. CDR1 is LNHDA and CDR2 is SQIVND in the germline V gene (reference sequence). CDR3 loop: CASSSSYEQYF. CDR3 DNA: TGTGCCAGTAGTAGTTCCTACGAGCAGTACTTC.

This clone was detected a few times. The rearrangement links TRBV6-5 to TRBJ2-2; tentative D call: TRBD1 (5 bases). V lost 4 bases, J lost 4 bases, and 13 bases lay in between. CDR3 length equals 15 residues. From germline, CDR1 is MNHEY and CDR2 SVGAGI. In DNA form, the CDR3 reads TGTGCCAGCAGTTGGTATGGGGCGACCACCGGGGAGCTGTTTTTT. Protein: CASSWYGATTGELFF.

This clone occurred many times. Possible read error: a much larger clone is one base away. This sample includes further DNA sequences coding for the same CDR3. This chain uses TRBV5-5 with TRBJ2-2; no definite D call. Trimming shortened V by 0 bases and J by 2 bases, and 5 bases separated the two germline ends. The germline CDR1 and CDR2 sequences are SGHKS and YYEKEE (reference sequence). This CDR3 has 14 residues. In DNA, the CDR3 is TGTGCCAGCAGCTTGGACAGAAACACCGGGGAGCTGTTTTTT. It translates to CASSLDRNTGELFF.